Listed below are T cell receptor beta chains from one sample, sequenced in a study of T cell repertoires in cytomegalovirus infection. No cognate antigen is known for these TCRs. TCRdb used MiXCR to reprocess the reads, holding one entry per CDR3 protein. Of about 920,000 distinct CDR3 sequences listed, approximately 33% are singletons. Sequencing was performed on cultured CD8+ T cells from PBMCs, taken from culture after CMV antigen stimulation. The receptors were gathered from a human donor in good health (CMV status not recorded). Some clones in this sample may be carry-over from other donors' samples. Both conserved end residues are part of each CDR3. Each record gives: J gene, clone size, D gene, V gene, CDR3 protein, CDR3 DNA. The D gene is left open where the match is weak. Expanded clones are given a class, and other clones once, few, many or no size at all.

>TRBJ2-7|.|.|TRBV7-8
CASSLTGDHYEQYF
TGTGCCAGCAGCCTCACGGGGGACCACTACGAGCAGTACTTC
>TRBJ1-1|.|TRBD1|TRBV4-1
CASSQLDRGPFF
TGCGCCAGCAGCCAACTGGACAGGGGACCTTTCTTT
>TRBJ1-1|.|.|TRBV15
CATSRDWAATNTEAFF
TGTGCCACCAGCAGAGATTGGGCGGCCACGAACACTGAAGCTTTCTTT
>TRBJ1-2|.|TRBD1|TRBV19
CAIRDRGLVGYTF
TGTGCCATCAGGGACAGGGGGCTCGTTGGCTACACCTTC
>TRBJ2-1|.|TRBD2|TRBV2
CASSEGTSGGVLHEQFF
TGTGCCAGCAGTGAAGGGACTAGCGGGGGGGTCTTGCATGAGCAGTTCTTC
>TRBJ1-6|.|.|TRBV27
CANSPRTNSPLHF
TGTGCCAACAGTCCCCGGACCAATTCACCCCTCCACTTT
>TRBJ2-2|many|.|TRBV7-2
CASSWGIGELFF
TGTGCCAGCAGCTGGGGCATCGGGGAGCTGTTTTTT
>TRBJ1-1|.|.|TRBV12-3/TRBV12-4
CASRRQPLRDTEAFF
TGTGCCAGCAGGAGACAGCCGTTAAGGGACACTGAAGCTTTCTTT
>TRBJ2-1|.|.|TRBV24-1
CATSDSTRPAEQFF
TGTGCCACCAGTGATTCTACTCGGCCGGCTGAGCAGTTCTTC
>TRBJ2-2|many|.|TRBV7-9
CASSLFGFDTGELFF
TGTGCCAGCAGCTTATTTGGTTTTGACACCGGGGAGCTGTTTTTT
>TRBJ1-1|.|.|TRBV20-1
CSASGGQGNTEAFF
TGCAGTGCTTCAGGCGGGCAGGGGAACACTGAAGCTTTCTTT
>TRBJ1-2|many|.|TRBV7-2
CASTDNYGYTF
TGTGCCAGCACCGACAACTATGGCTACACCTTC